Detailed here is one T cell receptor (beta chain). Its specificity is unknown. Only in-frame clones appear in the TCRdb table, and some are missing; sequencing was by immunoSEQ multiplex PCR. Of fewer than 200,000 clones listed, 85% to 95% are singletons. This record belongs to a study of T cell responses to AZD1222 COVID-19 vaccine. Study-level background: Combined were second doses at about 4 or about 12 weeks. Findings and caveats of the study: White British ancestry dominated among donors, who included more females, and clonal diversity was possibly underestimated. Among vaccine-associated CD4 TCRs, coverage spanned spike, with dominance at 160-218 and 743-854. Vaccination with two AZD1222 doses was followed by a rise in Spike-specific TCR breadth and depth.

The TCR originated in an adult in good health. The sequenced sample was peripheral blood, obtained on day 0 of AZD1222 vaccination.

As DNA, the CDR3 is TGTGCCAGCTCCCGAACTGGAGGACAGGTCTACCAAGAGACCCAGTACTTC. Residues: CASSRTGGQVYQETQYF. V gene TRBV18 combines with J gene TRBJ2-5; TRBD1 matches 7 bases. Germline V lookup: CDR1 KGHSH, CDR2 LQKENI. V shed 6 bases and J 0 bases; nucleotides not matched to a gene: 13. This CDR3 has 17 amino acids.